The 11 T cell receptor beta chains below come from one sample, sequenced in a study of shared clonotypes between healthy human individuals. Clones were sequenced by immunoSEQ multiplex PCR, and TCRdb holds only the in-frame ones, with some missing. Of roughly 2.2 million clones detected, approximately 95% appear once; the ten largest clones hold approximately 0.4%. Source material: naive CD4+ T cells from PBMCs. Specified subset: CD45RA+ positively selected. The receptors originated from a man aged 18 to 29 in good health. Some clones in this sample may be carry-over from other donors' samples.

The CDR3 protein is CASSEQQRYGYTF. The CDR3 coding sequence is TGTGCCAGCAGCGAACAGCAAAGGTATGGCTACACCTTC. V and J are TRBV6-1 and TRBJ1-2; D not resolved. V lost 6 bases to trimming and J lost 5 bases, with 13 bases between them. CDR1 is MNHNS and CDR2 is SASEGT in the germline V gene. The CDR3 sequence is 13 residues long.

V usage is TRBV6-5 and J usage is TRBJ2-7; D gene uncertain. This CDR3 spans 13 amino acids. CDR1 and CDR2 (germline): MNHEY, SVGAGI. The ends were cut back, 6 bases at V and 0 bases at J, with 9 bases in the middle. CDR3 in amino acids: CASRRLYSYEQYF. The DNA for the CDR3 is TGTGCCAGCAGAAGACTGTACTCCTACGAGCAGTACTTC.

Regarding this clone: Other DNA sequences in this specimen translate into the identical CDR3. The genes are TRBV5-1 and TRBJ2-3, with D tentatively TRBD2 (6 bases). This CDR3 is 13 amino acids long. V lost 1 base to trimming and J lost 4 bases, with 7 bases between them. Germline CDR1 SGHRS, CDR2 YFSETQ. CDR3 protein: CASSLIAADTQYF. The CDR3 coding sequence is TGCGCCAGCAGCTTGATAGCGGCAGATACGCAGTATTTT. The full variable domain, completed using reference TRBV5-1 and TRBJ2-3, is KAGVTQTPRYLIKTRGQQVTLSCSPISGHRSVSWYQQTPGQGLQFLFEYFSETQRNKGNFPGRFSGRQFSNSRSEMNVSTLELGDSALYLCASSLIAADTQYFGPGTRLTVL.

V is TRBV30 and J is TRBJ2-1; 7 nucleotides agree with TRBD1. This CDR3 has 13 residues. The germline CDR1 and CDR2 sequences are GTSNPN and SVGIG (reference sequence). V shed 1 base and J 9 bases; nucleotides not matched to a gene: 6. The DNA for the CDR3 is TGTGCCTGGAGTGCCAACAGGGGTGCTGAGCAGTTCTTC. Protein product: CAWSANRGAEQFF.

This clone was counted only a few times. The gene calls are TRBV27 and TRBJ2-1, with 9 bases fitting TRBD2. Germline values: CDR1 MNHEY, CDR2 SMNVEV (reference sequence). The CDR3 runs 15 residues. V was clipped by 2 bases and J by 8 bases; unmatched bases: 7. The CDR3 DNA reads TGTGCCAGCAGTTTAACGGCTAGCGGGATCTATGAGCAGTTCTTC. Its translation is CASSLTASGIYEQFF.

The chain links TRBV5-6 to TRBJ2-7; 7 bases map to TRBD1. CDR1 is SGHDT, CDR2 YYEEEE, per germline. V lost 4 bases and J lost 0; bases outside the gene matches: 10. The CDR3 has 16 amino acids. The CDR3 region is CASSLGQVFNSYEQYF. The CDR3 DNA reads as TGTGCCAGCAGCCTAGGACAGGTTTTTAACTCCTACGAGCAGTACTTC.

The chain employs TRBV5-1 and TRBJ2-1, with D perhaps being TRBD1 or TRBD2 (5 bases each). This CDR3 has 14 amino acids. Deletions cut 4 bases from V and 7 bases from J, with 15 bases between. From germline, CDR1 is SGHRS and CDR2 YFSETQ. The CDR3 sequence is CASSLSGTRNEQFF. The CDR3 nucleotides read TGCGCCAGCAGCCTTTCCGGGACGAGGAATGAGCAGTTCTTC.

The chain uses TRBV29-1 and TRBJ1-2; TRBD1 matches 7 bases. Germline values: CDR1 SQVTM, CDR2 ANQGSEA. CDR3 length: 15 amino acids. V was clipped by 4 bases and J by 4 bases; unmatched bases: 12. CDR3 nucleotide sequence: TGCAGCGTTGGGTTGCTGGGCAGGGGGGCCTATGGCTACACCTTC. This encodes CSVGLLGRGAYGYTF.

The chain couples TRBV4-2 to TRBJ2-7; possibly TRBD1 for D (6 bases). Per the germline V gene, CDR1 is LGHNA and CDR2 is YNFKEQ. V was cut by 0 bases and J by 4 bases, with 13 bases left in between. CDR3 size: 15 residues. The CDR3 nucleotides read TGTGCCAGCAGCCAAGATCAGGGGTTATATTACGAGCAGTACTTC. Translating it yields CASSQDQGLYYEQYF.

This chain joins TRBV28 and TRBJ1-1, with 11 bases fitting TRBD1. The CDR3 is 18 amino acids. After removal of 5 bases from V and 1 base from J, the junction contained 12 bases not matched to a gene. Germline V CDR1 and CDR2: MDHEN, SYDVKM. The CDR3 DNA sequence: TGTGCCAGCAGTCAAGGGACAGGGGGGATTACAAGGAACACTGAAGCTTTCTTT. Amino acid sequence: CASSQGTGGITRNTEAFF. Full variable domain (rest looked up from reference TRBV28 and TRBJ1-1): DVKVTQSSRYLVKRTGEKVFLECVQDMDHENMFWYRQDPGLGLRLIYFSYDVKMKEKGDIPEGYSVSREKKERFSLILESASTNQTSMYLCASSQGTGGITRNTEAFFGQGTRLTVV.

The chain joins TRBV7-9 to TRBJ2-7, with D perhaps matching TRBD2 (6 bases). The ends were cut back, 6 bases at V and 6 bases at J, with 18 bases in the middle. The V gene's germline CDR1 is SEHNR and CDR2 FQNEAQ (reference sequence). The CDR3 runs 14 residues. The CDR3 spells CASRPFGGQLEQYF. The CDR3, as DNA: TGTGCCAGCAGACCCTTCGGGGGTCAGCTCGAGCAGTACTTC. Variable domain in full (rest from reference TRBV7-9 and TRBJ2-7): DTGVSQNPRHKITKRGQNVTFRCDPISEHNRLYWYRQTLGQGPEFLTYFQNEAQLEKSRLLSDRFSAERPKGSFSTLEIQRTEQGDSAMYLCASRPFGGQLEQYFGPGTRLTVT.